These 13 T cell receptor beta chains share one sample of origin, sequenced in a study of blood T cells in healthy people across ages. Sample-barcoded 5' priming and a J-beta primer mix drove a second PCR of about 6 to 11 cycles. TCRdb redid the calling of the 5' RACE reads with MiXCR, one entry per CDR3 protein. The sample shows roughly 640,000 distinct CDR3 sequences, about 30% of them seen only once. The specimen was blood. The receptors shown here come from a woman over 75 in good health.

This clonotype has at least ten counts. A read error is possible here, since a much larger clone lies one base away. The chain links TRBV5-6 to TRBJ2-1; unclear D gene. The J call is in doubt because the DNA end fits TRBJ2-7 better. There are 14 residues in the CDR3. From germline, CDR1 is SGHDT and CDR2 YYEEEE. CDR3 nucleotides: TGTGCCAGCAGCTTAAAGGGTTCCTACAATGAGCAGTACTTC. Translated: CASSLKGSYNEQYF.

The sample holds many counts of this clonotype. The V gene is TRBV29-1, the J gene TRBJ1-5, with D possibly matching TRBD1 (6 bases). The CDR3 is 12 amino acids. Trimming took off 5 bases at V and 2 bases at J, with 7 bases between the two ends. Germline V lookup: CDR1 SQVTM, CDR2 ANQGSEA. The CDR3 protein is CSVRTGNQPQHF. In DNA, the CDR3 is TGCAGCGTTCGGACAGGCAATCAGCCCCAGCATTTT. Full variable domain (missing parts from reference TRBV29-1 and TRBJ1-5): SAVISQKPSRDICQRGTSLTIQCQVDSQVTMMFWYRQQPGQSLTLIATANQGSEATYESGFVIDKFPISRPNLTFSTLTVSNMSPEDSSIYLCSVRTGNQPQHFGDGTRLSIL.

This clonotype was counted ten times or more. The chain combines TRBV20-1 with TRBJ2-3; D remains ambiguous. Germline V gives CDR1 DFQATT, CDR2 SNEGSKA (reference sequence). CDR3 length equals 12 residues. Trimming left V 3 bases short and J 0 bases short, with 4 bases between. CDR3 residues: CSASASTDTQYF. The CDR3 DNA sequence: TGCAGTGCTAGCGCTAGCACAGATACGCAGTATTTT.

This clonotype was seen ten or more times. This chain joins TRBV19 and TRBJ2-4, with 8 nucleotides matching TRBD1. CDR1 and CDR2 from the germline V gene are LNHDA and SQIVND (reference sequence). CDR3 length equals 15 residues. The V segment lost 3 bases and the J segment 8 bases; nucleotides outside the gene matches: 9. CDR3 DNA: TGTGCCAGTAGTATCCCATCAGGGGGCGCAGACATTCAGTACTTC. This encodes CASSIPSGGADIQYF.

This clonotype was counted many times. V and J are TRBV20-1 and TRBJ1-2; 9 bases line up with TRBD1. CDR3 length: 15 residues. Germline V CDR1 and CDR2: DFQATT, SNEGSKA (reference sequence). V lost 2 bases to trimming and J lost 3 bases; unmatched junction nucleotides: 7. CDR3 amino acids: CSARKIQGADYGYTF. The CDR3 DNA is TGCAGTGCTAGAAAAATACAGGGGGCAGACTATGGCTACACCTTC.

On this clonotype: One junction end does not reproduce the germline sequence, and a read error may be involved. The chain uses TRBV20-1 and TRBJ2-7, with TRBD2 identical over 10 bases. This CDR3 is built from 17 residues. Germline values: CDR1 DFQATT, CDR2 SNEGSKA (reference sequence). The CDR3 coding sequence is TGCGGTGCTCACGGACTAGCGGTGAGGAGTTCCTACAATGAGCAGTACTTC. This translates into CGAHGLAVRSSYNEQYF.

As to this clonotype: One base away lies a much larger clone, so this may be a sequencing read error. This chain links TRBV20-1 with TRBJ2-5, with TRBD2 identical over 11 bases. With V trimmed by 6 bases and J by 2 bases, 14 bases remained unmatched. Germline CDR1 is DFQATT and CDR2 is SNEGSKA (reference sequence). The CDR3 runs to 17 residues. Here the CDR3 reads CSAPTGVSGGVQETQYF. The CDR3 coding sequence is TGCAGTGCCCCAACCGGGGTTAGCGGGGGGGTGCAAGAGACCCAGTACTTC.

The V call is TRBV6-6, the J call TRBJ2-5; 11 bases are a match to TRBD2. CDR3 length equals 15 residues. Germline CDR1 reads MNHNY; CDR2 reads SVGAGI (reference sequence). V dropped 6 bases and J dropped 7; count of bases not matched to a gene: 10. Here the CDR3 reads CASRPGTSGSMTQYF. CDR3 nucleotide sequence: TGTGCCAGCAGACCCGGGACTAGCGGCTCCATGACCCAGTACTTC.

The chain uses TRBV7-9 and TRBJ1-1; unclear D gene. This CDR3 is built from 19 residues. The germline V and J ends were trimmed by 1 base and 0 bases, with 21 bases remaining between them. Germline V gene data show CDR1 as SEHNR and CDR2 as FQNEAQ (reference sequence). In nucleotides, the CDR3 is TGTGCCAGCAGCTTAGTTCGTAATCCCGACGGAGATTTGAACACTGAAGCTTTCTTT. Its translation: CASSLVRNPDGDLNTEAFF.

The chain employs TRBV6-4 and TRBJ2-1; 8 bases map to TRBD2. The CDR3 has 14 residues. V shed 3 bases, J shed 6 bases, and the junction held 4 bases outside the gene matches. The germline gives CDR1 MRHNA, CDR2 SNTAGT. The CDR3 nucleotides are TGTGCCAGCAGTGAAGCGGGGGCTCGCAATGAGCAGTTCTTC. It translates to CASSEAGARNEQFF.

Many counts were recorded for this clonotype. A much larger clone differs from this one at a single base, so this may be a read error. This chain connects TRBV10-3 to TRBJ2-6; D may be TRBD1 (5 bases). Germline CDR1 is ENHRY and CDR2 is SYGVKD. The CDR3 is 14 residues long. The CDR3, as DNA: TGTGCCATCAGTGATGATTCTGGGGCCAACGCCCTGACTTTC. Amino acids: CAISDDSGANALTF.

With respect to this clonotype: A much more abundant neighbour one base away suggests this may be a read error. The chain employs TRBV6-2 or TRBV6-3 and TRBJ2-1; D gene uncertain. V dropped 11 bases and J dropped 8 bases, with 22 bases sitting between them. The germline V gene has CDR1 MNHEY and CDR2 SVGEGT. The CDR3 loop spans 14 amino acids. CDR3 loop: CAASPKIVLYEQFF. The CDR3 DNA follows: TGTGCCGCCTCTCCAAAGATAGTATTATATGAGCAGTTCTTC.

With regard to this clonotype: One end of the junction does not line up with germline, which may come from a read error. V usage is TRBV2 and J usage is TRBJ2-3; D tentatively fits TRBD1 or TRBD2 (7 bases each). CDR3 size: 16 residues. Germline CDR1 SNHLY, CDR2 FYNNEI. The CDR3 DNA reads as TGTGCCAGCAGTGAGGGACAGCTCGGGGGGAGAGATACGCGGTATTTT. Translated: CASSEGQLGGRDTRYF.